A single sample is the source of the 3 T cell receptor beta chains below, sequenced in a study of blood T cell repertoires in COVID-19. Assay: immunoSEQ multiplex PCR; the TCRdb copy retains only in-frame clones and omits some. The sample contains about 44,000 clones, roughly four fifths of which appear only once. The sample taken for sequencing was peripheral blood. These receptors were taken from a human donor in a cohort sampled during active COVID-19.

The chain recombines TRBV6-5 with TRBJ1-5, with TRBD1 matching over 12 bases. CDR3 length: 15 amino acids. V trimming: 7 bases; J trimming: 7 bases; junction bases outside the gene matches: 8. The germline V gene encodes CDR1 MNHEY and CDR2 SVGAGI. This CDR3 reads CASKRDRGPYQPQHF. CDR3 sequence (DNA): TGTGCCAGCAAAAGGGACAGGGGGCCTTACCAGCCCCAGCATTTT.

J is TRBJ2-3 and V is TRBV3-1 (or the pseudogene TRBV3-2); TRBD2 agrees at 9 bases. V was clipped by 5 bases and J by 1 base; unmatched bases: 1. Germline V lookup: CDR1 LGHDT, CDR2 YNNKEL (reference sequence). The CDR3 contains 14 residues. CDR3 protein: CASSLAGGTDTQYF. The CDR3 DNA is TGTGCCAGCAGCTTAGCGGGGGGCACAGATACGCAGTATTTT.

The V call is TRBV16, the J call TRBJ1-5; tentatively, D is TRBD1 (6 bases). The CDR3 totals 14 residues. Trimming stripped 6 bases from V and 2 bases from J, with 11 bases between. CDR1 and CDR2 from the germline V gene are KGHSY and FQNENV. CDR3 amino acids: CASSSRGGNQPQHF. CDR3 sequence (DNA): TGTGCCAGCAGTAGCAGGGGCGGCAATCAGCCCCAGCATTTT.